Following are 19 T cell receptor beta chains from one sample sequenced in a study of a mutant IDH1 vaccine in newly diagnosed glioma (dated by TCRdb to about 2021). For these TCRs, the target antigens are not known. The time point label, read with the paper, signifies: week 11, during vaccination. Each vaccine dose, consisting of 300 ug of a 20-mer mutant IDH1 peptide in Montanide, was administered subcutaneously with topical imiquimod. Libraries were prepared through the immunoSEQ multiplex PCR assay. In TCRdb, the immuneACCESS table is reduced to in-frame sequences with V and J assigned. These tables do not hold every clone; where another copy was compared, an unresolved V gene accounts for under half, and the others remain unexplained. The sample includes 110,000 or so clones, with 90% observed a single time. Roughly 0.62% of the sample is in the top ten clones. The specimen comprised PBMCs, sampled from a glioma patient whose treatment included an IDH1 peptide vaccine. These receptors came from a woman aged 50 to 60 with glioma.

This sequence joins TRBV9 and TRBJ2-1; perhaps TRBD2 as D (5 bases). The CDR3 consists of 15 residues. Trimming stripped 2 bases from V and 1 base from J, with 10 bases between. Germline CDR1 reads SGDLS; CDR2 reads YYNGEE. As DNA, the CDR3 is TGTGCCAGCAGCGTCTCGGGATATTCCTACAATGAGCAGTTCTTC. Its translation: CASSVSGYSYNEQFF.

V and J are TRBV27 and TRBJ2-7, with 7 bases identical to TRBD2. Germline V CDR1 and CDR2: MNHEY, SMNVEV (reference sequence). J lost 0 bases, V lost 2 bases, and 1 base had no gene match. CDR3 size: 14 residues. For the CDR3, the DNA is TGTGCCAGCAGTTTAGGCGGGAGCTCCTACGAGCAGTACTTC. Translated, it gives CASSLGGSSYEQYF.

V and J are TRBV5-1 and TRBJ1-1, with 10 bases lining up with TRBD1. This CDR3 region has 15 residues. Trimming took 2 bases from V and 3 from J; bases not matched to a gene: 4. Germline V gene lookup returns CDR1 SGHRS and CDR2 YFSETQ. The DNA of the CDR3 is TGCGCCAGCAGCTTTATGACAGGGGGCCACACTGAAGCTTTCTTT. Translating it yields CASSFMTGGHTEAFF.

V and J are TRBV28 and TRBJ2-5, with 8 bases lining up with TRBD2. There are 15 residues in the CDR3. Losses at the gene ends were 6 bases for V and 5 bases for J; bases not matched to a gene: 11. Germline V lookup: CDR1 MDHEN, CDR2 SYDVKM. The CDR3 nucleotides read TGTGCCAGCAGCCCCGGGGGGGAGCCGCGCGAGACCCAGTACTTC. The encoded protein is CASSPGGEPRETQYF.

The rearrangement uses TRBV6-6 and TRBJ1-2; 9 bases agree with TRBD1. The CDR3 consists of 14 residues. CDR1 and CDR2 (germline): MNHNY, SVGAGI (reference sequence). V was pared by 6 bases and J by 2 bases, with 4 bases of the junction left unmatched. The CDR3 is CASRRQGGNYGYTF. CDR3 DNA: TGTGCCAGCAGGAGACAGGGGGGGAACTATGGCTACACCTTC.

V usage is TRBV18 and J usage is TRBJ2-7; perhaps D is TRBD1 or TRBD2 (5 bases each). The V and J ends lost 6 bases and 8 bases respectively, with 14 bases between them. The CDR3 is 12 amino acids. Germline CDR1 and CDR2: KGHSH and LQKENI. The CDR3 bases are TGTGCCAGCTCGCTGGGACGGACACAGCAGTACTTC. It codes for CASSLGRTQQYF.

J is TRBJ2-1 and V is TRBV7-3, with 10 bases matching TRBD2. The CDR3 spans 16 residues. V trimming: 5 bases; J trimming: 10 bases; junction bases outside the gene matches: 14. Germline assignment: CDR1 SGHTA and CDR2 FQGTGA. DNA of the CDR3: TGTGCCAGCAGCCCTAAGGGGGCTAGCGGGAGTGAGGAGCAGTTCTTC. This codes for CASSPKGASGSEEQFF.

CDR3 sequence: CASSLGGETEAFF. CDR3 DNA: TGTGCCAGCAGCCTTGGGGGTGAGACTGAAGCTTTCTTT. The chain joins TRBV9 to TRBJ1-1; maybe TRBD1 (5 bases). The CDR3 spans 13 residues. Germline-derived CDR1 and CDR2 are SGDLS and YYNGEE. V gave up 4 bases and J gave up 5 bases, with 12 bases separating them.

The chain recombines TRBV7-8 with TRBJ2-1; D is unresolved. The CDR3 has 13 amino acids. Trimming left V 4 bases short and J 4 bases short, with 8 bases between. Germline V gives CDR1 SGHVS, CDR2 FQNEAQ. The DNA for the CDR3 is TGTGCCAGCAGCTGGGTAGGGTACAATGAGCAGTTCTTC. It yields the protein CASSWVGYNEQFF.

The chain links TRBV28 to TRBJ2-1; 8 nucleotides match TRBD2. This CDR3 region has 18 residues. Germline CDR1 MDHEN, CDR2 SYDVKM. Trimming took 4 bases from V and 5 from J; bases not matched to a gene: 16. This CDR3 reads CASSYPSGLFGGHNEQFF. CDR3 DNA: TGTGCCAGCAGTTATCCTAGCGGGCTATTTGGGGGGCACAATGAGCAGTTCTTC. Full variable domain (missing parts from reference TRBV28 and TRBJ2-1): DVKVTQSSRYLVKRTGEKVFLECVQDMDHENMFWYRQDPGLGLRLIYFSYDVKMKEKGDIPEGYSVSREKKERFSLILESASTNQTSMYLCASSYPSGLFGGHNEQFFGPGTRLTVL.

This chain joins TRBV28 and TRBJ2-7; 7 bases agree with TRBD2. This CDR3 spans 15 amino acids. V trimming: 3 bases; J trimming: 3 bases; junction bases outside the gene matches: 8. Germline values: CDR1 MDHEN, CDR2 SYDVKM. The CDR3 DNA follows: TGTGCCAGCAGTTTTGGCGGGAGCGGGGTCTACGAGCAGTACTTC. As protein: CASSFGGSGVYEQYF.

CDR3 sequence: CASSRYSRGRANEQFF. The CDR3 DNA reads TGTGCCAGCAGCAGGTACTCCCGCGGGAGGGCCAATGAGCAGTTCTTC. The chain couples TRBV9 to TRBJ2-1; 9 positions agree with TRBD2. Germline trimming cut 4 bases from V and 6 bases from J; bases unmatched to any gene: 11. Germline CDR1 reads SGDLS; CDR2 reads YYNGEE. CDR3 length equals 16 residues. The full variable domain, completed using reference TRBV9 and TRBJ2-1, is DSGVTQTPKHLITATGQRVTLRCSPRSGDLSVYWYQQSLDQGLQFLIQYYNGEERAKGNILERFSAQQFPDLHSELNLSSLELGDSALYFCASSRYSRGRANEQFFGPGTRLTVL.

The rearrangement links TRBV7-9 to TRBJ2-5; TRBD2 aligns across 7 bases. Germline values: CDR1 SEHNR, CDR2 FQNEAQ (reference sequence). The CDR3 covers 18 residues. The V and J ends lost 3 bases and 4 bases, in that order; junction bases with no gene match: 17. The CDR3 reads CASSFAFGLAEIRETQYF. The CDR3 DNA follows: TGTGCCAGCAGCTTCGCCTTCGGCCTAGCGGAGATCAGAGAGACCCAGTACTTC.

The chain carries TRBV7-9 and TRBJ1-5; D perhaps matches TRBD1 (5 bases). Germline V gene sequence: CDR1 SEHNR, CDR2 FQNEAQ (reference sequence). This CDR3 comprises 15 residues. V was trimmed by 5 bases and J by 1 base, leaving 12 bases between them. Here the CDR3 reads CASSPTGVSNQPQHF. CDR3 in DNA: TGTGCCAGCAGCCCAACGGGGGTAAGCAATCAGCCCCAGCATTTT.

This rearrangement joins TRBV29-1 to TRBJ2-2; TRBD1 agrees at 8 bases. The J segment lost 7 bases and the V segment lost 4 bases, leaving 5 bases of the junction unmatched. CDR3 length: 13 residues. From germline, CDR1 is SQVTM and CDR2 ANQGSEA. The CDR3: CSVAQGGGGELFF. The DNA for the CDR3 is TGCAGCGTTGCACAGGGGGGAGGCGGGGAGCTGTTTTTT.

This chain joins TRBV28 and TRBJ2-1; either TRBD1 or TRBD2 may supply D (6 bases each). The germline V and J ends were trimmed by 11 bases and 7 bases, with 15 bases remaining between them. CDR1 is MDHEN, CDR2 SYDVKM, per germline. The CDR3 spans 12 residues. This chain's CDR3 is CASTGAANEQFF. Here the CDR3 DNA reads TGTGCCTCGACGGGGGCCGCGAATGAGCAGTTCTTC.

CDR3 protein: CASSGTSVYNEQFF. The DNA for the CDR3 is TGTGCCAGCTCAGGGACTAGCGTTTACAATGAGCAGTTCTTC. V and J are TRBV18 and TRBJ2-1; 10 bases match TRBD2. The CDR3 runs 14 residues. Germline-derived CDR1 and CDR2 are KGHSH and LQKENI. V lost 5 bases to trimming and J lost 4 bases; unmatched junction nucleotides: 2.

The count of this clone is one. V gene TRBV11-2 combines with J gene TRBJ1-6; 7 bases match TRBD1. This CDR3 is built from 14 residues. With 0 bases clipped from V and 7 bases from J, the junction kept 0 bases outside the gene matches. Germline V gene lookup returns CDR1 SGHAT and CDR2 FQNNGV. The DNA for the CDR3 is TGTGCCAGCAGCTTAGACAGGGGGAATTCACCCCTCCACTTT. Its protein product is CASSLDRGNSPLHF.

The V and J genes are TRBV4-1 and TRBJ2-7; 8 nucleotides match TRBD2. Germline V gives CDR1 MGHRA, CDR2 YSYEKL. The CDR3 consists of 18 residues. The ends lost 2 bases at V and 3 bases at J; junction bases unmatched: 15. The CDR3 protein is CASSQMGRGGFEIYEQYF. Here the CDR3 DNA reads TGCGCCAGCAGCCAAATGGGACGGGGGGGATTCGAAATCTACGAGCAGTACTTC.